This T cell receptor (beta chain) was documented in a study of graft-versus-host responses after intestinal transplantation. At the level of the study: Multivisceral, liver-intestinal, or isolated intestinal grafts went to recipients.

Worth noting for this clone: Its cognate antigen is unknown.

Data came from immunoSEQ multiplex PCR; TCRdb stores just in-frame clones and leaves some out. The data contain tens of thousands of clones, around 93% of them singletons. The CDR3 has 17 amino acids. Looked up from germline, CDR1 is SGHAT and CDR2 is FQNNGV. Between the trimmed V and J ends, which lost 0 bases and 0 bases, there was a span of 9 bases. The source is a human donor who received an intestinal transplant. The rearrangement uses TRBV11-2 and TRBJ1-6; D is unclear. Source: unstimulated CD8+ T cells sorted from spleen or lymph node cells, taken before intestinal transplant. DNA of the CDR3: TGTGCCAGCAGCTTAGAGTCGATGAGCTCCTATAATTCACCCCTCCACTTT. Protein: CASSLESMSSYNSPLHF.